The next 27 T cell receptor beta chains were all read from a single sample in a study of T cells in localized non-small cell lung cancer (dated by TCRdb to about 2020). Receptor libraries were prepared by the immunoSEQ multiplex PCR assay. The source is immuneACCESS, and TCRdb retained only in-frame sequences with V and J called. Part of the clones is not carried over; for the studies checked, unresolved V genes explain less than half of this, and the remainder is unexplained. The sample records 30,000 to 45,000 clones, about four fifths of which are singletons. Clones ranked in the top ten supply around 7.3% of the sample. The starting material was peripheral blood mononuclear cells, obtained before any cancer treatment. The receptors come from a male donor at least 60 years old with stage II lung adenocarcinoma.

The chain has TRBV7-2 and TRBJ2-3; tentative D call: TRBD2 (6 bases). The CDR3 totals 14 residues. Germline loops: CDR1 SGHTA, CDR2 FQGNSA. V lost 2 bases to trimming and J lost 5 bases, with 11 bases between them. The CDR3 nucleotides read TGTGCCAGCAGCTTAACGAGCGGGCTAGATACGCAGTATTTT. It encodes CASSLTSGLDTQYF.

This chain joins TRBV27 and TRBJ1-2, with TRBD1 identical over 9 bases. Looked up from germline, CDR1 is MNHEY and CDR2 is SMNVEV (reference sequence). J was trimmed by 8 bases and V by 5 bases; bases with no gene match: 6. This CDR3 spans 13 amino acids. The CDR3 sequence: CASSQQGARGYTF. CDR3 bases: TGTGCCAGCAGTCAACAGGGGGCGAGAGGCTACACCTTC.

The chain has TRBV21-1 and TRBJ2-5; the D call in the table, TRBD2, was not verified against the DNA. TRBV21-1 is a pseudogene locus. This CDR3 has 15 residues. CDR3 loop: CASSKALADRETQYF. CDR3 DNA: TGTGCCAGCAGCAAAGCCCTGGCGGATAGGGAGACCCAGTACTTC.

The chain employs TRBV7-2 and TRBJ2-7; D not resolved. Trimming left V 5 bases short and J 1 base short, with 9 bases between. Germline CDR1 and CDR2: SGHTA and FQGNSA. This CDR3 is built from 13 residues. CDR3 nucleotides: TGTGCCAGCAGCCTGCTCGTTTCCTACGAGCAGTACTTC. Translating gives CASSLLVSYEQYF.

This clone appeared once. V and J are TRBV6-5 and TRBJ2-7; D remains unclear. Germline V gene sequence: CDR1 MNHEY, CDR2 SVGAGI. V was cut by 8 bases and J by 4 bases, with 6 bases left in between. This CDR3 contains 10 residues. In DNA form, the CDR3 reads TGTGCCAGCGGTTTTTACGAGCAGTACTTC. Its protein product is CASGFYEQYF.

The chain is built from TRBV19 and TRBJ2-7, with TRBD2 identical over 7 bases. The length of the CDR3 is 15 residues. CDR1 and CDR2 from the germline V gene are LNHDA and SQIVND (reference sequence). After removal of 3 bases from V and 2 bases from J, the junction contained 7 bases not matched to a gene. The CDR3 is CASSMGRREPYEQYF. The CDR3 DNA reads TGTGCCAGTAGTATGGGACGGCGGGAGCCCTACGAGCAGTACTTC.

The rearrangement uses TRBV25-1 and TRBJ1-5; 8 nucleotides agree with TRBD1. Germline values: CDR1 MGHDK, CDR2 SYGVNS. V lost 3 bases, J lost 6 bases, and 4 bases stayed unmatched. CDR3 length equals 14 residues. The CDR3: CASSDTTGVQPQHF. The CDR3 region has the DNA TGTGCCAGCAGTGACACGACAGGGGTTCAGCCCCAGCATTTT. Full variable domain (rest looked up from reference TRBV25-1 and TRBJ1-5): EADIYQTPRYLVIGTGKKITLECSQTMGHDKMYWYQQDPGMELHLIHYSYGVNSTEKGDLSSESTVSRIRTEHFPLTLESARPSHTSQYLCASSDTTGVQPQHFGDGTRLSIL.

The chain recombines TRBV7-2 with TRBJ1-2, with no clear D. CDR3 size: 13 residues. Germline values: CDR1 SGHTA, CDR2 FQGNSA. The V end lost 0 bases, the J end lost 0 bases, and 2 bases lay between the germline ends. In nucleotides, the CDR3 is TGTGCCAGCAGCTTAGCGCCTAACTATGGCTACACCTTC. Translating it yields CASSLAPNYGYTF.

Here the CDR3 DNA reads TGTGCCAGCAGTGATGACTCCTGGCAGAAAAGCACTGAAGCTTTCTTT. It encodes CASSDDSWQKSTEAFF. This chain connects TRBV2 to TRBJ1-1; D is unresolved. The CDR3 is 16 residues long. Trimming cost V 3 bases and J 4 bases, with 18 bases left between them. Germline CDR1 is SNHLY and CDR2 is FYNNEI.

V and J are TRBV29-1 and TRBJ2-1, with D perhaps matching TRBD2 (5 bases). In germline, CDR1 is SQVTM, CDR2 ANQGSEA. The germline V and J ends were trimmed by 5 bases and 5 bases, with 16 bases remaining between them. This CDR3 spans 14 amino acids. The CDR3 loop is CSVLNPGRNNEQFF. The CDR3 bases are TGCAGCGTTCTTAATCCGGGAAGGAACAATGAGCAGTTCTTC.

The chain employs TRBV7-2 and TRBJ2-2, with D uncertain. The CDR3 extends over 14 amino acids. V was shortened by 3 bases and J by 1 base, with 6 bases between the two germline ends. Germline CDR1 and CDR2: SGHTA and FQGNSA. The CDR3 DNA is TGTGCCAGCAGCTTGCTCCGGAACACCGGGGAGCTGTTTTTT. Amino acids: CASSLLRNTGELFF.

This clone has a single count. The chain carries TRBV6-6 and TRBJ2-7; the D gene is possibly TRBD2 (6 bases). The CDR3 runs to 15 residues. Per germline, CDR1 MNHNY and CDR2 SVGAGI (reference sequence). V lost 2 bases, J lost 2 bases, and 13 bases lay in between. CDR3 residues: CASSYLGRGAYEQYF. The CDR3 DNA is TGTGCCAGCAGTTACCTGGGGCGGGGAGCCTACGAGCAGTACTTC.

The rearrangement links TRBV4-2 to TRBJ2-5; 8 positions agree with TRBD2. This CDR3 comprises 16 residues. The ends lost 0 bases at V and 4 bases at J; junction bases unmatched: 7. The V gene's germline CDR1 is LGHNA and CDR2 YNFKEQ. The CDR3 is CASSQDLAAGVETQYF. In DNA form, the CDR3 reads TGTGCCAGCAGCCAAGATCTCGCAGCGGGAGTAGAGACCCAGTACTTC.

In this sample, this clone turned up a few times. V usage is TRBV9 and J usage is TRBJ1-5; TRBD1 might be the D (5 bases). Trimming left V 3 bases short and J 7 bases short, with 14 bases between. CDR3 length equals 14 residues. Looked up from germline, CDR1 is SGDLS and CDR2 is YYNGEE. The CDR3 DNA sequence: TGTGCCAGCAGCGAGGTGGGGGACGGGCAGCCCCAGCATTTT. Its translation is CASSEVGDGQPQHF. The full variable domain, completed using reference TRBV9 and TRBJ1-5, is DSGVTQTPKHLITATGQRVTLRCSPRSGDLSVYWYQQSLDQGLQFLIQYYNGEERAKGNILERFSAQQFPDLHSELNLSSLELGDSALYFCASSEVGDGQPQHFGDGTRLSIL.

The chain recombines TRBV5-4 with TRBJ1-5; TRBD1 agrees at 7 bases. V lost 6 bases, J lost 9 bases, and 15 bases stayed unmatched. Germline loops: CDR1 SGHNT, CDR2 YYREEE (reference sequence). The CDR3 is made up of 15 amino acids. The CDR3 bases are TGTGCCAGCACCGTGGAGGGGGCTGTTCCTCTGCCCCAGCATTTT. Translating gives CASTVEGAVPLPQHF.

The chain combines TRBV5-6 with TRBJ1-6; D remains ambiguous. Germline values: CDR1 SGHDT, CDR2 YYEEEE. The ends were cut back, 0 bases at V and 6 bases at J, with 10 bases in the middle. There are 15 residues in the CDR3. The CDR3 protein is CASSLVGLGNSPLHF. In nucleotides, the CDR3 is TGTGCCAGCAGCTTGGTGGGCCTGGGTAATTCACCCCTCCACTTT.

The chain has TRBV29-1 and TRBJ1-1; D remains unclear. This CDR3 is 12 amino acids long. Per germline, CDR1 SQVTM and CDR2 ANQGSEA. V lost 5 bases to trimming and J lost 0 bases, with 7 bases between them. CDR3 DNA: TGCAGCGTTCGCACGCTGAACACTGAAGCTTTCTTT. It codes for CSVRTLNTEAFF.

The gene calls are TRBV6-5 and TRBJ1-5; 8 bases are a match to TRBD1. The V gene's germline CDR1 is MNHEY and CDR2 SVGAGI. Trimming at V came to 6 bases and at J to 2 bases, leaving 0 bases not matched to a gene. The CDR3 sequence is 13 residues long. The CDR3 is CASRQGGNQPQHF. In DNA form, the CDR3 reads TGTGCCAGCAGACAGGGGGGCAATCAGCCCCAGCATTTT.

CDR3 region: CASSPRQGRETQYF. The CDR3 DNA follows: TGTGCCAGTAGTCCACGACAGGGGAGGGAGACCCAGTACTTC. This chain joins TRBV19 and TRBJ2-5, with 8 bases lining up with TRBD1. The CDR3 is 14 residues long. With 5 bases clipped from V and 5 bases from J, the junction kept 7 bases outside the gene matches. The V gene's germline CDR1 is LNHDA and CDR2 SQIVND (reference sequence).

As for this clone: In the same sample, other DNA sequences code for this CDR3. The chain employs TRBV30 and TRBJ2-7; D unresolved. The CDR3 loop spans 12 amino acids. Germline-derived CDR1 and CDR2 are GTSNPN and SVGIG (reference sequence). Trimming pared 2 bases from V and 3 bases from J, leaving 8 bases between. The CDR3 region is CAWSSPFYEQYF. CDR3 DNA sequence: TGTGCCTGGAGTTCACCCTTCTACGAGCAGTACTTC.

The chain uses TRBV19 and TRBJ1-1; a possible D gene is TRBD1 (5 bases). The V and J ends lost 6 bases and 6 bases respectively, with 20 bases between them. Germline V gene lookup returns CDR1 LNHDA and CDR2 SQIVND (reference sequence). The CDR3 is 15 amino acids. The CDR3 DNA is TGTGCCAGTAGACGTGGAGAGGGCCGAGGGGCTGAAGCTTTCTTT. This encodes CASRRGEGRGAEAFF.

V is TRBV5-4 and J is TRBJ2-3; 7 positions match TRBD1. The CDR3 length is 15 residues. Germline V gene sequence: CDR1 SGHNT, CDR2 YYREEE (reference sequence). The ends lost 1 base at V and 2 bases at J; junction bases unmatched: 4. The CDR3 nucleotides are TGTGCCAGCAGCTTGAATGACAGGGTCACAGATACGCAGTATTTT. It yields the protein CASSLNDRVTDTQYF.

This chain links TRBV30 with TRBJ2-3, with TRBD2 identical over 8 bases. The CDR3 covers 13 residues. Per germline, CDR1 GTSNPN and CDR2 SVGIG (reference sequence). Trimming took 5 bases from V and 8 from J; bases not matched to a gene: 9. The CDR3 coding sequence is TGTGCCTGGTCGCTAGCGGGTCTCGGTACGCAGTATTTT. Translating gives CAWSLAGLGTQYF.

J is TRBJ2-7 and V is TRBV29-1; D uncertain. This CDR3 spans 13 amino acids. V was clipped by 7 bases and J by 5 bases, with 18 bases between them. Germline V gives CDR1 SQVTM, CDR2 ANQGSEA. The CDR3, as DNA: TGCAGCGCCGAGACATTCTCCAACGACGAGCAGTACTTC. Its protein is CSAETFSNDEQYF.

The chain couples TRBV6-5 to TRBJ1-2, with a possible D match to TRBD1 (6 bases). V was cut by 5 bases and J by 3 bases, with 16 bases left in between. Looked up from germline, CDR1 is MNHEY and CDR2 is SVGAGI. The CDR3 is made up of 15 amino acids. The DNA for the CDR3 is TGTGCCAGCAGTAGCCAGGGGCGAGGGGACTATGGCTACACCTTC. The encoded protein is CASSSQGRGDYGYTF.

This clone was seen a single time. This chain uses TRBV4-1 with TRBJ2-7; 9 positions agree with TRBD2. V dropped 4 bases and J dropped 2; count of bases not matched to a gene: 9. The length of the CDR3 is 16 residues. Germline V CDR1 and CDR2: MGHRA, YSYEKL. CDR3 coding DNA: TGCGCCAGCAGCCGGTCCCTGACTAGCGGTGCCTACGAGCAGTACTTC. Translating gives CASSRSLTSGAYEQYF.

The chain recombines TRBV6-6 with TRBJ1-1, with 8 bases that match TRBD1. The J segment lost 6 bases and the V segment lost 6 bases, leaving 3 bases of the junction unmatched. Germline V CDR1 and CDR2: MNHNY, SVGAGI (reference sequence). The CDR3 has 12 amino acids. Written as DNA, the CDR3 is TGTGCCAGCAGATCGACAGGGGCTGAAGCTTTCTTT. It yields the protein CASRSTGAEAFF.